The 17 T cell receptor beta chains listed next were all sequenced from one sample in a study of blood T cell repertoires in COVID-19. Assay: immunoSEQ multiplex PCR; the TCRdb copy retains only in-frame clones and omits some. The sample records about 180,000 clones, 80% to 90% being singletons. Material: peripheral blood. All receptors come from a man aged 50-60 years with active or convalescent COVID-19.

This sequence joins TRBV15 and TRBJ2-3; D unclear. Trimming pared 0 bases from V and 8 bases from J, leaving 12 bases between. The CDR3 contains 14 residues. Germline loops: CDR1 LNHNV, CDR2 YYDKDF (reference sequence). CDR3 sequence: CATSRDNIQVTQYF. CDR3 DNA sequence: TGTGCCACCAGCAGAGACAATATTCAGGTTACGCAGTATTTT.

The V call is TRBV5-1, the J call TRBJ1-1, with D uncertain. The length of the CDR3 is 13 residues. V lost 1 base, J lost 6 bases, and 10 bases lay in between. Germline CDR1 is SGHRS and CDR2 is YFSETQ. CDR3 sequence reads: CASSLTARAEAFF. CDR3 coding DNA: TGCGCCAGCAGCTTGACCGCTCGGGCTGAAGCTTTCTTT.

This clone showed up just once. This chain joins TRBV14 and TRBJ2-7, with 7 nucleotides matching TRBD1. CDR3 size: 13 residues. The junction had 8 bases not matched to a gene; V was cut back by 3 bases and J by 9 bases. Germline CDR1 and CDR2: SGHDN and FVKESK. As DNA, the CDR3 is TGTGCCAGCAGCCACACAGGGGTCCACGGGCAGTACTTC. This sequence encodes CASSHTGVHGQYF.

The chain combines TRBV5-6 with TRBJ2-7; TRBD1 aligns across 8 bases. CDR1 SGHDT and CDR2 YYEEEE come from the germline V gene. The length of the CDR3 is 13 residues. V lost 4 bases, J lost 3 bases, and 3 bases stayed unmatched. The CDR3 sequence: CASSKDRVYEQYF. CDR3 bases: TGTGCCAGCAGCAAGGACAGGGTCTACGAGCAGTACTTC.

The V call is TRBV12-5, the J call TRBJ2-2, with D perhaps matching TRBD1 (5 bases). The CDR3 contains 14 residues. V dropped 6 bases and J dropped 5 bases, with 13 bases sitting between them. Germline CDR1 reads LGHNT; CDR2 reads FRNRAP. The chain's CDR3 is CASGNPPGTGELFF. CDR3 coding DNA: TGTGCTAGTGGCAACCCCCCAGGGACCGGGGAGCTGTTTTTT.

The rearrangement uses TRBV5-6 and TRBJ1-2; D gene ambiguous. The germline V gene encodes CDR1 SGHDT and CDR2 YYEEEE. V was trimmed by 0 bases and J by 9 bases, leaving 12 bases between them. CDR3 length: 13 residues. The CDR3 region has the DNA TGTGCCAGCAGCTTGGTCTCGCCTATAAGCTACACCTTC. It encodes CASSLVSPISYTF.

The rearrangement joins TRBV6-1 to TRBJ2-3; 7 nucleotides line up with TRBD1. V was clipped by 4 bases and J by 5 bases; unmatched bases: 12. Germline CDR1 reads MNHNS; CDR2 reads SASEGT. CDR3 length: 16 amino acids. DNA for the CDR3: TGTGCCAGCAGTGCTTTCCAGGGGGTTGCGAAAGATACGCAGTATTTT. Translated: CASSAFQGVAKDTQYF.

The chain joins TRBV3-1 (or the pseudogene TRBV3-2) to TRBJ1-4; no reliable D call. The CDR3 sequence is 16 residues long. CDR1 and CDR2 (germline): LGHDT, YNNKEL (reference sequence). V was cut by 4 bases and J by 2 bases, with 14 bases left in between. Here the CDR3 DNA reads TGTGCCAGCAGCCGCTTAAGGACGGGGACTAATGAAAAACTGTTTTTT. It is translated as CASSRLRTGTNEKLFF.

The V gene is TRBV28, the J gene TRBJ2-7, with D possibly TRBD1 on 5 matching bases. This CDR3 has 15 residues. The V gene lost 5 bases and the J gene lost 4 bases, with 18 bases spanning the gap. CDR1 and CDR2 from the germline V gene are MDHEN and SYDVKM. This CDR3 is CASSPRGGARYEQYF. In DNA, the CDR3 is TGTGCCAGCAGTCCCCGTGGTGGGGCGCGGTACGAGCAGTACTTC.

CDR3 in amino acids: CASSLLTGNTEAFF. The CDR3 bases are TGTGCCAGCAGTCTACTAACAGGGAACACTGAAGCTTTCTTT. V and J are TRBV27 and TRBJ1-1, with a tentative D call TRBD1 (5 bases). V lost 5 bases, J lost 1 base, and 11 bases lay in between. The V gene's germline CDR1 is MNHEY and CDR2 SMNVEV (reference sequence). This CDR3 is 14 amino acids long.

The CDR3 DNA is TGTGCCAGCAGTGAAGCGGCCTTGAATGAGCAGTTCTTC. The encoded protein is CASSEAALNEQFF. V gene TRBV6-1 combines with J gene TRBJ2-1; no definite D call. Trimming cost V 0 bases and J 7 bases, with 7 bases left between them. Germline values: CDR1 MNHNS, CDR2 SASEGT. The CDR3 spans 13 residues.

This clone was counted once. The chain uses TRBV19 and TRBJ1-4, with 7 bases lining up with TRBD1. From germline, CDR1 is LNHDA and CDR2 SQIVND (reference sequence). CDR3 length equals 16 residues. V shed 4 bases and J 0 bases; nucleotides not matched to a gene: 5. This CDR3 is CASSSRQGATNEKLFF. The CDR3 DNA reads TGTGCCAGTAGTAGCCGACAGGGCGCAACTAATGAAAAACTGTTTTTT.

The CDR3 loop reads CASSLGGPGNTIYF. The CDR3 DNA follows: TGTGCCAGCAGTTTGGGGGGGCCTGGAAACACCATATATTTT. This chain joins TRBV28 and TRBJ1-3, with D perhaps TRBD1 (6 bases). Trimming left V 3 bases short and J 2 bases short, with 8 bases between. The CDR3 has 14 amino acids. Germline CDR1 and CDR2: MDHEN and SYDVKM.

The chain carries TRBV14 and TRBJ1-1; D perhaps matches TRBD1 (5 bases). The V and J ends lost 4 bases and 0 bases respectively, with 12 bases between them. Germline V CDR1 and CDR2: SGHDN, FVKESK. The CDR3 has 15 amino acids. DNA of the CDR3: TGTGCCAGCAGCCGCCAGGGTTGGATGAACACTGAAGCTTTCTTT. It yields the protein CASSRQGWMNTEAFF. The full variable domain, completed using reference TRBV14 and TRBJ1-1, is EAGVTQFPSHSVIEKGQTVTLRCDPISGHDNLYWYRRVMGKEIKFLLHFVKESKQDESGMPNNRFLAERTGGTYSTLKVQPAELEDSGVYFCASSRQGWMNTEAFFGQGTRLTVV.

The count of this clone is one. The rearrangement links TRBV6-2 or TRBV6-3 to TRBJ1-4, with 7 nucleotides matching TRBD1. This CDR3 has 15 residues. Germline lookup yields CDR1 MNHEY and CDR2 SVGEGT. Germline trimming cut 2 bases from V and 7 bases from J; bases unmatched to any gene: 7. The CDR3 bases are TGTGCCAGCAGTTACGCCGGGACAGTGACTGAAAAACTGTTTTTT. Protein: CASSYAGTVTEKLFF.

This chain connects TRBV14 to TRBJ1-2; TRBD1 aligns across 9 bases. This CDR3 comprises 14 residues. Germline CDR1 SGHDN, CDR2 FVKESK. V shed 5 bases, J shed 3 bases, and the junction held 4 bases outside the gene matches. CDR3 loop: CASSMDRGDYGYTF. The CDR3 nucleotides are TGTGCCAGCAGCATGGACAGGGGTGACTATGGCTACACCTTC.

This chain joins TRBV30 and TRBJ1-6; D ambiguous. The CDR3 contains 14 residues. The V and J ends lost 8 bases and 10 bases respectively, with 21 bases between them. CDR1 GTSNPN and CDR2 SVGIG come from the germline V gene (reference sequence). CDR3 bases: TGTGCCAACCGAGCCGAGGGCGAGGAATCACCCCTCCACTTT. Its protein product is CANRAEGEESPLHF.